Listed below are T cell receptor beta chains from one sample, sequenced in a study of cytomegalovirus exposure and HLA in healthy donors. Produced via immunoSEQ multiplex PCR; TCRdb's table is partial and in-frame only. This table has approximately 79,000 clones, roughly 80% appearing once. Input material: PBMCs. Receptors were obtained from a woman between 40 and 50 years old in good health and CMV-seropositive. Each CDR3 is given with its conserved first and last residue. The order of the fields is CDR3 protein, CDR3 DNA, D gene, V gene, J gene, clone size, CDR3 length. A D gene is named only where the DNA matches it firmly. Size is omitted from some rows. Given values are once, few, many or a class for expanded clones.

CASRPRTSGGTDTQYF,TGTGCCAGCAGGCCACGGACTAGCGGGGGCACAGATACGCAGTATTTT,TRBD2,TRBV2,TRBJ2-3,-,16
CASSKSGVVSYNEQFF,TGTGCCAGCAGTAAGAGTGGAGTCGTCTCCTACAATGAGCAGTTCTTC,-,TRBV27,TRBJ2-1,few,16
CASSKAGDSYNEQFF,TGTGCCAGCAGCAAAGCCGGGGATTCCTACAATGAGCAGTTCTTC,-,TRBV21-1,TRBJ2-1,-,15
CASRPPGGITDTQYF,TGTGCCAGCAGGCCCCCGGGAGGGATCACAGATACGCAGTATTTT,TRBD2,TRBV7-9,TRBJ2-3,once,15
CASGHARLLNTEAFF,TGTGCCAGCGGTCATGCCCGACTCTTGAACACTGAAGCTTTCTTT,-,TRBV6-5,TRBJ1-1,-,15
CASSLVRRAYGYTF,TGTGCCAGCAGCTTGGTCCGGAGGGCCTATGGCTACACCTTC,-,TRBV5-6,TRBJ1-2,few,14
CASSRDQRQVDTEAFF,TGTGCCAGCTCACGAGACCAAAGACAGGTGGACACTGAAGCTTTCTTT,-,TRBV18,TRBJ1-1,-,16
CASSVGGTGGEQYF,TGTGCCAGCAGCGTAGGAGGGACAGGGGGAGAGCAGTACTTC,TRBD1,TRBV9,TRBJ2-7,-,14
CASSQVGRDSQETQYF,TGTGCCAGCAGCCAAGTAGGCCGGGACTCCCAAGAGACCCAGTACTTC,-,TRBV4-2,TRBJ2-5,-,16
CASSPSGGAGNQPQHF,TGTGCCAGCAGCCCATCGGGGGGGGCTGGCAATCAGCCCCAGCATTTT,-,TRBV7-9,TRBJ1-5,-,16
CASSPLGGTYEQYF,TGTGCCAGCAGCCCCCTTGGGGGCACCTACGAGCAGTACTTC,-,TRBV6-5,TRBJ2-7,-,14
CASSPRGLTKETQYF,TGTGCCAGCTCACCGCGCGGGCTGACTAAAGAGACCCAGTACTTC,-,TRBV18,TRBJ2-5,-,15
CASSGGQVQSREQYF,TGTGCCAGCAGTGGAGGACAGGTCCAATCGCGCGAGCAGTACTTC,TRBD1,TRBV2,TRBJ2-7,-,15